This T cell receptor beta chain originates from a study of blood T cell repertoires in COVID-19. In the study overall: There were acute and convalescent COVID-19 samples, and they came from the United States, Italy and Spain. PBMCs, B-cell-depleted T cells, or T cells were the source of the cDNA or gDNA that made up the material.

Deletions cut 0 bases from V and 0 bases from J, with 11 bases between. Germline V CDR1 and CDR2: SGHRS, YFSETQ. The CDR3 spans 16 residues. This clone was seen once. In the authors' methods: Reference gene primer amplification yielded estimated nucleated cell counts. Assay used: immunoSEQ multiplex PCR; TCRdb lists only in-frame clones, some missing. Clone size and the V and J calls come from that table; the DNA yielded D and trimming. The sample shows 200,000 to 250,000 clones, around 86% of them seen only once. The sequence came from a woman of 80 years or more with COVID-19, enrolled during active disease. The rearrangement joins TRBV5-1 to TRBJ2-3; D not certain. Sequenced: peripheral blood. Here the CDR3 DNA reads TGCGCCAGCAGCTTGGAACCGAACTACAGCACAGATACGCAGTATTTT. It is translated as CASSLEPNYSTDTQYF.